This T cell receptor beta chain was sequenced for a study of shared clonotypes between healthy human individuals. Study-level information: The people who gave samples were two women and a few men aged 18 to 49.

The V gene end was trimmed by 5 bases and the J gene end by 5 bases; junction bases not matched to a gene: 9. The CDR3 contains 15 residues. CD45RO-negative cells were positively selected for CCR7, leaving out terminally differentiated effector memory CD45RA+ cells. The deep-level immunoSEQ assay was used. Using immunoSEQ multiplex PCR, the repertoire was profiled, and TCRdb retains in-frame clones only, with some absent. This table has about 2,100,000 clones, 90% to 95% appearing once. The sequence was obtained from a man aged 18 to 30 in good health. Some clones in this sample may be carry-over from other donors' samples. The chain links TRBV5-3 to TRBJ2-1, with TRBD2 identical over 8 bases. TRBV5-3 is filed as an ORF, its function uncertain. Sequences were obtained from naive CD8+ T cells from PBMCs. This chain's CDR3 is CARRSPTGGNNEQFF. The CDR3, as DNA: TGTGCCAGAAGGTCGCCTACGGGAGGGAACAATGAGCAGTTCTTC.